The 31 T cell receptor beta chains in this list originate from one sample, sequenced in a study of blood T cell repertoires in COVID-19. TCRdb's copy holds only in-frame clones and misses some; the assay was immunoSEQ multiplex PCR. The table lists approximately 280,000 clones, 85% to 90% of them singletons. Input material: PBMCs or T cells enriched from blood (not recorded which). The origin of the receptors is a woman aged 60-70 years who had recovered from COVID-19.

The V and J genes are TRBV9 and TRBJ1-1; D gene uncertain. V lost 7 bases and J 0 bases, leaving 16 bases between the germline ends. Germline V CDR1 and CDR2: SGDLS, YYNGEE. There are 15 residues in the CDR3. Written as DNA, the CDR3 is TGTGCCAGCGCCGGAGGAACAGTGATGAACACTGAAGCTTTCTTT. Residues: CASAGGTVMNTEAFF.

This clone has only a few counts. This chain links TRBV28 with TRBJ2-2; D unclear. The germline V and J ends were trimmed by 6 bases and 0 bases, with 11 bases remaining between them. CDR1 MDHEN and CDR2 SYDVKM come from the germline V gene. The CDR3 has 15 amino acids. Here the CDR3 DNA reads TGTGCCAGCAGGCTCAGTATCACGAACACCGGGGAGCTGTTTTTT. Protein product: CASRLSITNTGELFF. The whole variable domain, remainder taken from reference TRBV28 and TRBJ2-2, is DVKVTQSSRYLVKRTGEKVFLECVQDMDHENMFWYRQDPGLGLRLIYFSYDVKMKEKGDIPEGYSVSREKKERFSLILESASTNQTSMYLCASRLSITNTGELFFGEGSRLTVL.

The chain has TRBV6-4 and TRBJ2-1; D might be TRBD1 (6 bases). V dropped 3 bases and J dropped 7 bases, with 19 bases sitting between them. The CDR3 loop spans 16 amino acids. Germline V gene sequence: CDR1 MRHNA, CDR2 SNTAGT. Here the CDR3 reads CASSESSGTTWNEQFF. The DNA for the CDR3 is TGTGCCAGCAGTGAATCCTCCGGGACAACCTGGAATGAGCAGTTCTTC.

CDR3 amino acids: CASWAGGSYNEQFF. The CDR3 region has the DNA TGTGCCAGCTGGGCGGGGGGCTCCTACAATGAGCAGTTCTTC. The chain carries TRBV2 and TRBJ2-1; 8 bases are a match to TRBD2. This CDR3 has 14 amino acids. The J segment lost 0 bases and the V segment lost 8 bases, leaving 3 bases of the junction unmatched. The germline CDR1 and CDR2 sequences are SNHLY and FYNNEI. Full variable domain (outside the CDR3, taken from reference TRBV2 and TRBJ2-1): EPEVTQTPSHQVTQMGQEVILRCVPISNHLYFYWYRQILGQKVEFLVSFYNNEISEKSEIFDDQFSVERPDGSNFTLKIRSTKLEDSAMYFCASWAGGSYNEQFFGPGTRLTVL.

The rearrangement links TRBV4-2 to TRBJ2-3; 8 positions match TRBD2. The germline V gene encodes CDR1 LGHNA and CDR2 YNFKEQ. V shed 0 bases, J shed 6 bases, and the junction held 11 bases outside the gene matches. The CDR3 totals 17 residues. The CDR3 coding sequence is TGTGCCAGCAGCCAAGATATTGGGACTAGTCGCTCCGATACGCAGTATTTT. It is translated as CASSQDIGTSRSDTQYF.

This clone was observed once. This chain links TRBV7-9 with TRBJ2-1, with D possibly TRBD1 on 6 matching bases. The CDR3 totals 12 residues. The V gene lost 3 bases and the J gene lost 11 bases, with 11 bases spanning the gap. Germline V gives CDR1 SEHNR, CDR2 FQNEAQ (reference sequence). CDR3 sequence: CASSFRTAQQFF. The DNA of the CDR3 is TGTGCCAGCAGCTTCCGGACAGCTCAGCAGTTCTTC.

This chain links TRBV2 with TRBJ1-2; D is unresolved. Germline V gene lookup returns CDR1 SNHLY and CDR2 FYNNEI. Trimming shortened V by 1 base and J by 0 bases, and 12 bases separated the two germline ends. This CDR3 comprises 16 residues. CDR3 loop: CASSEGSLRANYGYTF. DNA for the CDR3: TGTGCCAGCAGTGAAGGTTCTCTGAGGGCTAACTATGGCTACACCTTC.

This sequence joins TRBV5-4 and TRBJ2-3; 10 bases agree with TRBD1. CDR1 SGHNT and CDR2 YYREEE come from the germline V gene (reference sequence). With 4 bases clipped from V and 6 bases from J, the junction kept 8 bases outside the gene matches. This CDR3 is built from 15 residues. Written as DNA, the CDR3 is TGTGCCAGCAGCACAAGGACAGGGGGAGGGGATACGCAGTATTTT. Translated, it gives CASSTRTGGGDTQYF.

The genes are TRBV11-3 and TRBJ2-1; D is unclear. The CDR3 consists of 12 residues. The V gene's germline CDR1 is SGHNT and CDR2 YENEEA. Trimming stripped 5 bases from V and 12 bases from J, with 14 bases between. CDR3 coding DNA: TGTGCCAGCAGCCCCTTTAACTCTGGGCAGTTCTTC. This gives the protein CASSPFNSGQFF.

The rearrangement joins TRBV5-1 to TRBJ1-3, with D perhaps TRBD1 (6 bases). This CDR3 is built from 15 residues. In germline, CDR1 is SGHRS, CDR2 YFSETQ. Trimming took off 3 bases at V and 8 bases at J, with 18 bases between the two ends. The CDR3 here is CASSSTTSGVDTIYF. The CDR3 nucleotides are TGCGCCAGCAGCTCCACAACCTCAGGGGTGGACACCATATATTTT.

In its sample, this clone was seen a few times. J is TRBJ1-3 and V is TRBV27; D unclear. Germline V CDR1 and CDR2: MNHEY, SMNVEV (reference sequence). The CDR3 has 15 amino acids. Trimming pared 4 bases from V and 1 base from J, leaving 11 bases between. The CDR3 bases are TGTGCCAGCAGTTCCGGACTCGAGTCTGGAAACACCATATATTTT. Protein sequence: CASSSGLESGNTIYF.

J is TRBJ1-2 and V is TRBV25-1, with D maybe TRBD1 (5 bases). Trimming removed 5 bases from V and 0 bases from J, with 16 bases in between. CDR1 MGHDK and CDR2 SYGVNS come from the germline V gene. CDR3 size: 16 residues. The CDR3 bases are TGTGCCAGCAGTCCCCACCGGACAAGCCCTAACTATGGCTACACCTTC. Translating gives CASSPHRTSPNYGYTF.

This clone was counted between two and nine times. The chain uses TRBV7-2 and TRBJ2-1, with a tentative D call TRBD1 (5 bases). V was pared by 7 bases and J by 1 base, with 11 bases between. Germline V gene lookup returns CDR1 SGHTA and CDR2 FQGNSA. The CDR3 covers 14 residues. The CDR3 here is CASKQVLSYNEQFF. DNA of the CDR3: TGTGCCAGCAAACAGGTTCTTTCCTACAATGAGCAGTTCTTC.

The chain is built from TRBV19 and TRBJ1-5; D gene uncertain. Per the germline V gene, CDR1 is LNHDA and CDR2 is SQIVND (reference sequence). Trimming pared 7 bases from V and 2 bases from J, leaving 12 bases between. The CDR3 runs to 14 residues. In DNA, the CDR3 is TGTGCCAGTACCGTGGCCCGGGGCAATCAGCCCCAGCATTTT. It is translated as CASTVARGNQPQHF.

This sequence joins TRBV7-5 and TRBJ2-7; the table assigns TRBD1, which was not confirmed against the DNA. TRBV7-5 constitutes a pseudogene. The CDR3 consists of 14 residues. CDR3 coding DNA: TGTGCCAGAAGCTTCGAAGCAGGGGTCTACGAGCAGTACTTC. Its protein is CARSFEAGVYEQYF.

The chain employs TRBV19 and TRBJ2-7, with a tentative D call TRBD2 (6 bases). Germline V CDR1 and CDR2: LNHDA, SQIVND (reference sequence). The CDR3 length is 13 residues. V was trimmed by 10 bases and J by 7 bases, leaving 20 bases between them. DNA for the CDR3: TGTGCCACGTCTGAGGCGGGGCCGGGGGAGCAGTACTTC. It encodes CATSEAGPGEQYF.

This clone was recorded only once. The V gene is TRBV7-9, the J gene TRBJ2-3, with D possibly matching TRBD2 (7 bases). V dropped 6 bases and J dropped 3 bases, with 16 bases sitting between them. The germline V gene has CDR1 SEHNR and CDR2 FQNEAQ (reference sequence). The CDR3 runs to 15 residues. The CDR3 spells CASSSGGWRTDTQYF. The CDR3 region has the DNA TGTGCCAGCAGTTCGGGGGGCTGGAGAACAGATACGCAGTATTTT.

The chain employs TRBV18 and TRBJ1-1, with 7 bases identical to TRBD1. The germline V gene has CDR1 KGHSH and CDR2 LQKENI. V lost 5 bases, J lost 1 base, and 1 base stayed unmatched. This CDR3 contains 13 residues. CDR3: CASSGQANTEAFF. The CDR3 nucleotides are TGTGCCAGCTCAGGACAGGCGAACACTGAAGCTTTCTTT.

The genes are TRBV7-8 and TRBJ1-5; D perhaps matches TRBD1 (6 bases). Trimming removed 2 bases from V and 6 bases from J, with 11 bases in between. CDR1 and CDR2 from the germline V gene are SGHVS and FQNEAQ. The CDR3 has 14 residues. Written as DNA, the CDR3 is TGTGCCAGCAGCTTATGGCAGGGGAGTCAGCCCCAGCATTTT. This codes for CASSLWQGSQPQHF.

This rearrangement joins TRBV9 to TRBJ2-5; perhaps TRBD2 as D (6 bases). Trimming removed 0 bases from V and 1 base from J, with 22 bases in between. The CDR3 length is 19 residues. Germline lookup yields CDR1 SGDLS and CDR2 YYNGEE. CDR3 region: CASSVAAGSKGATQETQYF. The CDR3 region has the DNA TGTGCCAGCAGCGTAGCTGCGGGAAGCAAGGGAGCGACCCAAGAGACCCAGTACTTC.

The rearrangement links TRBV4-1 to TRBJ2-4; TRBD2 matches at 11 bases. Germline CDR1 reads MGHRA; CDR2 reads YSYEKL. This CDR3 contains 19 residues. V lost 3 bases to trimming and J lost 0 bases; unmatched junction nucleotides: 10. The chain's CDR3 is CASSHVLAGATVAKNIQYF. CDR3 DNA: TGCGCCAGCAGCCACGTACTAGCGGGGGCCACCGTAGCCAAAAACATTCAGTACTTC.

The chain joins TRBV3-1 (or the pseudogene TRBV3-2) to TRBJ2-1; the D is unclear. Germline V gene lookup returns CDR1 LGHDT and CDR2 YNNKEL (reference sequence). V lost 4 bases and J lost 1, with 11 bases in between. The CDR3 totals 15 residues. CDR3 coding DNA: TGTGCCAGCAGCCTTAATACTATTTCCTACAATGAGCAGTTCTTC. Its protein is CASSLNTISYNEQFF.

V usage is TRBV5-1 and J usage is TRBJ1-1; no reliable D call. Trimming took off 4 bases at V and 0 bases at J, with 7 bases between the two ends. The CDR3 consists of 13 residues. From germline, CDR1 is SGHRS and CDR2 YFSETQ. The CDR3 loop is CASSVILNTEAFF. The CDR3, as DNA: TGCGCCAGCAGCGTCATCCTGAACACTGAAGCTTTCTTT.

The V and J genes are TRBV15 and TRBJ2-3, with TRBD2 matching over 10 bases. This CDR3 has 16 residues. Germline trimming cut 5 bases from V and 2 bases from J; bases unmatched to any gene: 7. Germline V gene data show CDR1 as LNHNV and CDR2 as YYDKDF (reference sequence). The chain's CDR3 is CATSRGLAEPTDTQYF. For the CDR3, the DNA is TGTGCCACCAGCCGAGGACTAGCGGAACCCACAGATACGCAGTATTTT.

Written as DNA, the CDR3 is TGTGCCAGCAGTTGGGGGGACTACGAGCAGTACTTC. Translating it yields CASSWGDYEQYF. The rearrangement links TRBV25-1 to TRBJ2-7; possible D gene TRBD2, 6 bases. Germline V CDR1 and CDR2: MGHDK, SYGVNS. The CDR3 loop spans 12 amino acids. V was pared by 5 bases and J by 3 bases, with 8 bases between.

The chain employs TRBV5-1 and TRBJ1-2; 8 positions match TRBD1. Germline CDR1 is SGHRS and CDR2 is YFSETQ. Losses at the gene ends were 0 bases for V and 7 bases for J; bases not matched to a gene: 5. This CDR3 has 14 residues. CDR3 DNA: TGCGCCAGCAGCTTGGCCGCAGGGGGCTCTGGCTACACCTTC. It encodes CASSLAAGGSGYTF.

This clone has only one observation. The gene calls are TRBV19 and TRBJ1-1; 8 nucleotides agree with TRBD1. The CDR3 has 14 residues. The V gene's germline CDR1 is LNHDA and CDR2 SQIVND (reference sequence). V shed 8 bases, J shed 3 bases, and the junction held 8 bases outside the gene matches. CDR3 loop: CASGVDRAHTEAFF. The CDR3 nucleotides read TGTGCCAGTGGGGTGGACAGGGCCCACACTGAAGCTTTCTTT.

The J gene is TRBJ1-2, the V gene TRBV5-4, with 7 bases fitting TRBD1. The CDR3 loop spans 16 amino acids. CDR1 is SGHNT, CDR2 YYREEE, per germline (reference sequence). Trimming at V came to 0 bases and at J to 3 bases, leaving 8 bases not matched to a gene. The chain's CDR3 is CASSLAEGARDYGYTF. CDR3 bases: TGTGCCAGCAGCTTGGCCGAGGGGGCGCGGGACTATGGCTACACCTTC.

The chain recombines TRBV5-1 with TRBJ2-7, with TRBD2 matching 7 bases. Trimming at V came to 2 bases and at J to 5 bases, leaving 10 bases not matched to a gene. The CDR3 loop spans 15 amino acids. Germline V gene sequence: CDR1 SGHRS, CDR2 YFSETQ. The CDR3 loop is CASSFLAGPGNEQYF. The DNA of the CDR3 is TGCGCCAGCAGCTTTTTAGCGGGTCCCGGGAACGAGCAGTACTTC.

This chain connects TRBV9 to TRBJ1-1; tentative D call: TRBD1 (6 bases). Germline V CDR1 and CDR2: SGDLS, YYNGEE. V lost 0 bases to trimming and J lost 7 bases, with 13 bases between them. The CDR3 covers 14 residues. Written as DNA, the CDR3 is TGTGCCAGCAGCGTAGAGACAGGCGGGAGTGAAGCTTTCTTT. Its translation: CASSVETGGSEAFF.

This rearrangement joins TRBV5-1 to TRBJ2-1, with 9 nucleotides matching TRBD2. Trimming removed 0 bases from V and 9 bases from J; junction bases left unmatched: 4. Germline CDR1 and CDR2: SGHRS and YFSETQ. This CDR3 has 14 amino acids. The CDR3 nucleotides read TGCGCCAGCAGCTTGGTGGGTAGCGGGGGTGAGCAGTTCTTC. Residues: CASSLVGSGGEQFF.